This is a list of T cell receptor beta chains from one sample in a study of resident and recirculating memory T cells in vitiligo. Using immunoSEQ multiplex PCR, the repertoire was profiled, and TCRdb retains in-frame clones only, with some absent. Found here are 70,000 to 75,000 clones, roughly 90% of them singletons; the top ten hold less than 5%. What was sequenced was blood. The receptors shown here come from a male donor with vitiligo. Both conserved end residues are part of each CDR3. Fields, in order: D gene, clone size, J gene, V gene, CDR3 length, CDR3 DNA, CDR3 protein. A D gene is named only where the DNA matches it firmly. Clone size appears in some rows only: once, few, many, or a class for an expanded clone.

>TRBD1|few|TRBJ1-5|TRBV6-6|15
TGTGCCAGCAGTTACACGGACAGGGACAATCAGCCCCAGCATTTT
CASSYTDRDNQPQHF
>TRBD2|few|TRBJ2-3|TRBV10-2|17
TGCGCCAGCAGTGAGTCGATACAGCGGGGTAGCACAGATACGCAGTATTTT
CASSESIQRGSTDTQYF
>-|-|TRBJ2-7|TRBV6-6|14
TGTGCCAGCAGTTCTAATCGGGTCGGCTACGAGCAGTACTTC
CASSSNRVGYEQYF
>-|-|TRBJ1-6|TRBV5-6|12
TGTGCCAGCCTCTCCTATAATTCACCCCTCCACTTT
CASLSYNSPLHF
>TRBD1|-|TRBJ1-5|TRBV4-1|15
TGCGCCAGCCGACTTACTCAGGGGGGAAATCAGCCCCAGCATTTT
CASRLTQGGNQPQHF
>-|-|TRBJ1-1|TRBV7-9|13
TGTGCCAGCAGTCCAGGGTTAGACACTGAAGCTTTCTTT
CASSPGLDTEAFF
>TRBD2|-|TRBJ2-3|TRBV5-8|16
TGTGCCAGCACCTTGGGACTAGCGGGTAGCACAGATACGCAGTATTTT
CASTLGLAGSTDTQYF
>TRBD2|-|TRBJ2-1|TRBV4-1|17
TGCGCCAGCAGCCACCCGGGACTAGCGGGGGCTGACAATGAGCAGTTCTTC
CASSHPGLAGADNEQFF
>TRBD2|-|TRBJ2-1|TRBV6-6|16
TGTGCCAGCAGTCCTCCCAGCGGGGAAGTAGGGAATGAGCAGTTCTTC
CASSPPSGEVGNEQFF
>TRBD2|-|TRBJ2-7|TRBV4-3|15
TGCGCCAGCAGCCAGGGGGTAGCGGGTAATTACGAGCAGTACTTC
CASSQGVAGNYEQYF
>-|-|TRBJ2-7|TRBV7-3|15
TGTGCCAGCAGCTCCCGTAACGAATTAGGGGACGAGCAGTACTTC
CASSSRNELGDEQYF
>TRBD1|-|TRBJ2-2|TRBV7-9|17
TGTGCCAGCAGCTCGGTAGACAGGGAAAAAGACACCGGGGAGCTGTTTTTT
CASSSVDREKDTGELFF
>TRBD1|-|TRBJ2-5|TRBV4-2|15
TGTGCCAGCAGCCACGATCCGGGACAGGGAGAGACCCAGTACTTC
CASSHDPGQGETQYF
>-|-|TRBJ2-7|TRBV4-1|15
TGCGCCAGCAGCCAAGCCACGCAGGGCCCCTACGAGCAGTACTTC
CASSQATQGPYEQYF
>-|-|TRBJ2-1|TRBV11-2|15
TGTGCCAGCGAGGAGGGGGCCTTCTCCTACAATGAGCAGTTCTTC
CASEEGAFSYNEQFF
>TRBD1|-|TRBJ1-1|TRBV7-2|16
TGTGCCAGCAGCTTAGCGGGGACAGGGGTTAACACTGAAGCTTTCTTT
CASSLAGTGVNTEAFF
>-|-|TRBJ1-1|TRBV4-2|15
TGTGCCAGCAGCAGAAAGACAGCCTTGAACACTGAAGCTTTCTTT
CASSRKTALNTEAFF
>TRBD1|-|TRBJ2-3|TRBV27|16
TGTGCCAGCAGTTCTTCACAGGGGCAACGTACAGATACGCAGTATTTT
CASSSSQGQRTDTQYF
>-|-|TRBJ2-5|TRBV7-6|15
TGTGCCAGCAGCTATTTAAACAGGGCGAGAGAGACCCAGTACTTC
CASSYLNRARETQYF
>TRBD1|-|TRBJ1-6|TRBV5-6|15
TGTGCCAGCAGCTTCGGACAGGGTTATAATTCACCCCTCCACTTT
CASSFGQGYNSPLHF
>TRBD2|-|TRBJ2-2|TRBV5-1|18
TGCGCCAGCAGCTTGGCCCCTCGACTAGCGGGGGGGCCCGGGGAGCTGTTTTTT
CASSLAPRLAGGPGELFF
>-|once|TRBJ2-7|TRBV6-5|13
TGTGCCAGCAGTTACGACAGTCCCGACGAGCAGTACTTC
CASSYDSPDEQYF
>-|-|TRBJ1-1|TRBV6-1|12
TGTGCCAGCAGCCAAGACAGGATAAAAGCTTTCTTT
CASSQDRIKAFF
>-|-|TRBJ2-7|TRBV2|12
TGTGCCAGCAGTGAAGCATGGGGCGGGGAGTACTTC
CASSEAWGGEYF
>TRBD2|-|TRBJ2-3|TRBV6-4|16
TGTGCCAGCAGTGACTCGGCTAGCGGGGGCACAGATACGCAGTATTTT
CASSDSASGGTDTQYF
>TRBD1|-|TRBJ1-5|TRBV19|14
TGTGCCAGTAGTTTCACAGGGGGGAATCAGCCCCAGCATTTT
CASSFTGGNQPQHF
>TRBD1|-|TRBJ1-1|TRBV29-1|10
TGCAGCGTAGCCGGGACAGACGCTTTCTTT
CSVAGTDAFF
>-|few|TRBJ1-1|TRBV2|12
TGTGCCAGCAGTGTCTTGAGGACAGCCGCTTTCTTT
CASSVLRTAAFF
>TRBD2|-|TRBJ2-5|TRBV28|15
TGTGCCAGCAGTACTGTCCGGGACGGGGGGGAGACCCAGTACTTC
CASSTVRDGGETQYF
>TRBD1|-|TRBJ1-1|TRBV7-2|11
TGTGCCAGGGACAGGCCCGCAGAAGCTTTCTTT
CARDRPAEAFF
>TRBD1|-|TRBJ2-7|TRBV5-6|16
TGTGCCAGCAGGGTTGGACCCGGGACAGGGAGTCGAGAGCAGTACTTC
CASRVGPGTGSREQYF
>-|-|TRBJ1-6|TRBV7-9|16
TGTGCCAGCAGCTTGTTTGGAGGGAGTATAATCTCACCCCTCCACTTT
CASSLFGGSIISPLHF
>TRBD1|-|TRBJ2-7|TRBV30|12
TGTGCCTGCGACAGGGATTCTTACGAGCAGTACTTC
CACDRDSYEQYF
>-|-|TRBJ1-2|TRBV5-6|14
TGTGCCAGCAGTCCCGTAGGGGAGGAATTTGGCTACACCTTC
CASSPVGEEFGYTF
>TRBD1|-|TRBJ2-7|TRBV5-6|17
TGTGCCAGCAGCTTGCGGTATGAGGGGGCAGGGTCCTACGAGCAGTACTTC
CASSLRYEGAGSYEQYF
>-|-|TRBJ1-1|TRBV9|13
TGTGCCAGCAGTCCGACAGCCGGCACTGAAGCTTTCTTT
CASSPTAGTEAFF
>-|-|TRBJ2-2|TRBV5-1|15
TGCGCCAGCAGCACGACACTTTCCAACACCGGGGAGCTGTTTTTT
CASSTTLSNTGELFF
>-|-|TRBJ1-3|TRBV19|14
TGTGCCAGTAGTATAGCCGGTTCTGGAAACACCATATATTTT
CASSIAGSGNTIYF
>-|once|TRBJ2-5|TRBV5-6|13
TGTGCCAGCACTATGGAGTTTCAAGAGACCCAGTACTTC
CASTMEFQETQYF
>-|once|TRBJ2-7|TRBV4-3|16
TGCGCCAGCAGCCAAGATCCAATCCCGGGGACCTACGAGCAGTACTTC
CASSQDPIPGTYEQYF
>TRBD1|once|TRBJ1-1|TRBV18|15
TGTGCCAGCTCCCATGACAGGGTTGAGAACACTGAAGCTTTCTTT
CASSHDRVENTEAFF
>TRBD1|-|TRBJ1-3|TRBV19|15
TGTGCCAGTAGTATGACAGGGACTCCTGGAAACACCATATATTTT
CASSMTGTPGNTIYF
>TRBD1|few|TRBJ2-3|TRBV15|16
TGTGCCACCAGCAGAGAAGGGGCACAGGGGGCAGATACGCAGTATTTT
CATSREGAQGADTQYF
>-|-|TRBJ2-1|TRBV11-1|14
TGTGCCAGCAGCTTAGCGGGGGAAGGGGGTGAGCAGTTCTTC
CASSLAGEGGEQFF
>TRBD1|-|TRBJ2-3|TRBV5-4|15
TGTGCCAGCAGCACTCCGGGACAGGGTGCAGATACGCAGTATTTT
CASSTPGQGADTQYF
>-|-|TRBJ1-6|TRBV2|13
TGTGCCAGCACCCCCCTCGGGGGGTCACCCCTCCACTTT
CASTPLGGSPLHF
>-|-|TRBJ2-2|TRBV6-1|13
TGTGCCAGCAGTGACAGGGACACCGGGGAGCTGTTTTTT
CASSDRDTGELFF
>-|-|TRBJ1-1|TRBV7-9|12
TGTGCCAGCAGCCCTTCTCACACTGAAGCTTTCTTT
CASSPSHTEAFF
>-|medium-sized|TRBJ2-7|TRBV7-9|12
TGTGCCAGCAGCCGGGGGTCATACGAGCAGTACTTC
CASSRGSYEQYF
>-|-|TRBJ1-6|TRBV6-5|16
TGTGCCAGCAGTTACCTGCCGAAGGGGTACAATTCACCCCTCCACTTT
CASSYLPKGYNSPLHF
>TRBD2|-|TRBJ2-3|TRBV4-1|15
TGCGCCAGCAGCCAGGATAGCGGGGTGACAGATACGCAGTATTTT
CASSQDSGVTDTQYF
>-|-|TRBJ1-6|TRBV4-3|16
TGCGCCAGCAGCCAAGATGGCACAGGCGGGGGTTCACCCCTCCACTTT
CASSQDGTGGGSPLHF
>TRBD1|-|TRBJ2-2|TRBV14|15
TGTGCCAGCAGCCAACGACAGGGTGTCGCCGGGGAGCTGTTTTTT
CASSQRQGVAGELFF
>-|-|TRBJ1-2|TRBV18|13
TGTGCCAGCTCACCCGGACAGCCGGGTGGCTACACCTTC
CASSPGQPGGYTF
>TRBD1|-|TRBJ2-7|TRBV5-1|18
TGCGCCAGCAGCCTGGATAGGACCCCCCGGGACAGGGCTTACGAGCAGTACTTC
CASSLDRTPRDRAYEQYF